This passage covers 20 T cell receptor beta chains from one sample sequenced in a study of regulatory T cells in long-lasting Graves disease. Time point indicated: newly diagnosed GD, antithyroid drugs for less than 3 months. With RNA extracted from PBMCs as input, the TCR library was made. In building TCR beta libraries, iRepertoire HTBI primers were used together with Arm-PCR of CDR3 regions. TCRdb fed the multiplex PCR reads into MiXCR, producing one record per CDR3 protein. Of 400,000 to 500,000 distinct CDR3 sequences listed, less than 20% are singletons. The same data also went into a second study, on T cells in Graves' hyperthyroidism and ophthalmopathy.

The sequenced sample was peripheral blood mononuclear cells (PBMCs), obtained at new diagnosis, from a patient treated with antithyroid drugs. These receptors were collected from a woman under 30 with Graves disease.

V is TRBV4-3 and J is TRBJ2-3; 9 positions match TRBD1. The CDR3 consists of 15 residues. Germline CDR1 and CDR2: LGHNA and YSLEER. V lost 1 base and J lost 5; bases outside the gene matches: 4. In DNA form, the CDR3 reads TGCGCCAGCAGCCAAGGCGGGACAGGGAGAGATACGCAGTATTTT. It yields the protein CASSQGGTGRDTQYF.

This clonotype was recorded at least ten times. V usage is TRBV15 and J usage is TRBJ2-7; D remains ambiguous. V lost 0 bases to trimming and J lost 0 bases, with 9 bases between them. The CDR3 is made up of 15 amino acids. In germline, CDR1 is LNHNV, CDR2 YYDKDF (reference sequence). The CDR3 here is CATSRDLSSSYEQYF. DNA for the CDR3: TGTGCCACCAGCAGAGATCTAAGTAGCTCCTACGAGCAGTACTTC.

This clonotype has at least ten counts. The chain employs TRBV28 and TRBJ2-2; D uncertain. This CDR3 has 16 amino acids. Trimming removed 1 base at V and 5 bases at J, with 14 bases between. Germline values: CDR1 MDHEN, CDR2 SYDVKM. DNA for the CDR3: TGTGCCAGCAGTTTATATGGTTCTCGAGGAACCGGGGAGCTGTTTTTT. Amino acid sequence: CASSLYGSRGTGELFF.

In its sample, this clonotype was seen many times. The CDR3 bases are TGTGCCAGCAGGCCACTAGCTAGGGATACGCAGTATTTT. Residues: CASRPLARDTQYF. V and J are TRBV12-3 or TRBV12-4 and TRBJ2-3, with D possibly being TRBD2 (6 bases). CDR3 length equals 13 residues. Trimming cost V 6 bases and J 6 bases, with 13 bases left between them.

V gene TRBV25-1 combines with J gene TRBJ1-4; the D gene is possibly TRBD1 (5 bases). V lost 6 bases, J lost 4 bases, and 9 bases lay in between. Per germline, CDR1 MGHDK and CDR2 SYGVNS. This CDR3 is 13 amino acids long. CDR3 bases: TGTGCCAGCAGGGACACCTTTAATGAAAAACTGTTTTTT. It is translated as CASRDTFNEKLFF.

The table lists this clonotype with many counts. This chain uses TRBV11-3 with TRBJ2-1; tentative D call: TRBD2 (5 bases). The CDR3 has 15 residues. Between the trimmed V and J ends, which lost 2 bases and 4 bases, there was a span of 12 bases. CDR1 is SGHNT, CDR2 YENEEA, per germline. The chain's CDR3 is CASSLWSGPYNEQFF. As DNA, the CDR3 is TGTGCCAGCAGCTTATGGAGCGGACCATACAATGAGCAGTTCTTC.

The J gene is TRBJ2-6, the V gene TRBV7-6; D uncertain. Germline CDR1 SGHVS, CDR2 FNYEAQ. V was trimmed by 6 bases and J by 0 bases, leaving 12 bases between them. CDR3 size: 16 residues. This chain's CDR3 is CASSPSGPSGANVLTF. The CDR3 DNA reads TGTGCCAGCAGTCCCTCCGGCCCCTCTGGGGCCAACGTCCTGACTTTC.

Many counts were recorded for this clonotype. V usage is TRBV13 and J usage is TRBJ1-1; unclear D gene. V was pared by 8 bases and J by 6 bases, with 16 bases between. This CDR3 contains 13 residues. Germline assignment: CDR1 PRHDT and CDR2 FYEKMQ (reference sequence). CDR3 coding DNA: TGTGCCAGCGCTTCAGCCAATACCCCTGAAGCTTTCTTT. Its protein product is CASASANTPEAFF.

V usage is TRBV12-3 or TRBV12-4 and J usage is TRBJ1-5; 7 nucleotides align to TRBD1. J lost 4 bases, V lost 3 bases, and 6 bases had no gene match. The length of the CDR3 is 15 residues. CDR3 region: CASSLWDSKNQPQHF. CDR3 nucleotide sequence: TGTGCCAGCAGTTTGTGGGACAGTAAGAATCAGCCCCAGCATTTT.

This clonotype was seen many times. V is TRBV28 and J is TRBJ2-3; 7 bases are shared with TRBD2. Germline V gene lookup returns CDR1 MDHEN and CDR2 SYDVKM. CDR3 size: 17 residues. V was pared by 2 bases and J by 7 bases, with 15 bases of the junction left unmatched. The CDR3 DNA is TGTGCCAGCAGTTTACCGGGACTAAGCGTGAGGGCACATACGCAGTATTTT. Residues: CASSLPGLSVRAHTQYF.

The rearrangement joins TRBV5-1 to TRBJ2-3, with D maybe TRBD1 (6 bases). The CDR3 contains 16 residues. Germline loops: CDR1 SGHRS, CDR2 YFSETQ. Trimming took 0 bases from V and 4 from J, leaving 15 bases between them. The CDR3 sequence: CASSLAGRGVPDTQYF. The DNA for the CDR3 is TGCGCCAGCAGCTTGGCCGGCAGGGGCGTGCCAGATACGCAGTATTTT.

This clonotype appeared a single time. The genes are TRBV28 and TRBJ2-7; tentative D call: TRBD2 (6 bases). The CDR3 has 12 residues. V was pared by 6 bases and J by 3 bases, with 9 bases between. CDR1 is MDHEN and CDR2 is SYDVKM in the germline V gene. DNA for the CDR3: TGTGCCAGCAGGGGACTTCTCTACGAGCAGTACTTC. Protein: CASRGLLYEQYF.

In its sample, this clonotype was seen many times. The V call is TRBV24-1, the J call TRBJ1-1, with 8 bases fitting TRBD1. Germline values: CDR1 KGHDR, CDR2 SFDVKD. The CDR3 is 14 residues long. V dropped 4 bases and J dropped 5; count of bases not matched to a gene: 5. The CDR3 DNA reads TGTGCCACCAGTGAAGGCAGGGGGCGAACTGAAGCTTTCTTT. Translation: CATSEGRGRTEAFF.

The V call is TRBV7-2, the J call TRBJ1-3, with D possibly TRBD1 on 5 matching bases. The germline V gene encodes CDR1 SGHTA and CDR2 FQGNSA. The CDR3 is made up of 15 amino acids. The V gene lost 5 bases and the J gene lost 4 bases, with 15 bases spanning the gap. As DNA, the CDR3 is TGTGCCAGCAGCGGGGGACGGCTCATCGGAAACACCATATATTTT. The encoded protein is CASSGGRLIGNTIYF.

This clonotype was observed a few times. V gene TRBV5-1 combines with J gene TRBJ2-5; 11 bases fit TRBD2. The V and J ends lost 0 bases and 4 bases, in that order; junction bases with no gene match: 5. Germline CDR1 reads SGHRS; CDR2 reads YFSETQ. CDR3 length equals 16 residues. This CDR3 reads CASSLGASGRRETQYF. The CDR3 nucleotides are TGCGCCAGCAGCTTGGGGGCTAGCGGGAGGAGAGAGACCCAGTACTTC.

Points on this clonotype: One end of the junction varies from germline; a read error may be responsible. The chain combines TRBV7-9 with TRBJ2-7; D is undetermined. Per the germline V gene, CDR1 is SEHNR and CDR2 is FQNEAQ (reference sequence). CDR3 length equals 12 residues. The CDR3 spells CASSDRQGEQCF. CDR3 nucleotides: TGTGCCAGCAGCGACCGACAAGGCGAGCAGTGCTTC.

Remarks on this clonotype: This may come from a read error, since a much larger clone is one base off. The V call is TRBV6-2 or TRBV6-3, the J call TRBJ2-7; possibly TRBD2 for D (6 bases). Germline V CDR1 and CDR2: MNHEY, SVGEGT. V was pared by 6 bases and J by 6 bases, with 12 bases between. This CDR3 has 12 amino acids. CDR3 sequence: CASSISGCEQYF. The CDR3 DNA sequence: TGTGCCAGCAGCATTAGCGGCTGCGAGCAGTACTTC.

This chain uses TRBV20-1 with TRBJ2-2; 7 bases line up with TRBD2. The CDR3 contains 16 residues. V lost 2 bases and J lost 9; bases outside the gene matches: 15. Germline V gives CDR1 DFQATT, CDR2 SNEGSKA (reference sequence). CDR3 nucleotides: TGCAGTGCTAGATCCCTAGGAACGGGGGGAATGTGGGAGCTGTTTTTT. This gives the protein CSARSLGTGGMWELFF.

This clonotype was found many times. The chain employs TRBV20-1 and TRBJ2-5; TRBD2 aligns across 9 bases. V shed 6 bases, J shed 4 bases, and the junction held 24 bases outside the gene matches. Germline values: CDR1 DFQATT, CDR2 SNEGSKA (reference sequence). The CDR3 is made up of 19 amino acids. The chain's CDR3 is CSARPSGVSSGRLGETQYF. CDR3 nucleotides: TGCAGTGCGAGACCTAGCGGGGTCTCTAGCGGACGACTAGGAGAGACCCAGTACTTC.

This clonotype has just a few counts. The CDR3 DNA sequence: TGCGCCAGCAGCCAAGAGGGACGCTGGGATTACGAGCAGTACTTC. It specifies CASSQEGRWDYEQYF. The genes are TRBV4-1 and TRBJ2-7; D possibly uses TRBD1 or TRBD2 (5 bases each). Trimming shortened V by 0 bases and J by 4 bases, and 13 bases separated the two germline ends. The CDR3 sequence is 15 residues long. CDR1 is MGHRA and CDR2 is YSYEKL in the germline V gene.